This T cell receptor beta chain was captured in a study of shared clonotypes between healthy human individuals. Overall study: The plates for each donor numbered three CD4 naive, three CD4 memory, two CD8 naive and one CD8 memory. General study results and limits: A reduction in generation probabilities was seen for non-shared clonotypes relative to those shared by all four donors.

Comments on this clone: Its specificity is unknown.

Template for every sorted-subset replicate PCR totaled 150 to 250 ng DNA, 25,000 to 35,000 T cell genomes. Profiled with immunoSEQ multiplex PCR; TCRdb holds only in-frame clones, not every one. The profile shows millions of clones, 90% to 95% of them singletons. V lost 3 bases, J lost 0 bases, and 13 bases lay in between. Germline loops: CDR1 SGHNT, CDR2 YYREEE (reference sequence). CDR3 length equals 16 residues. Sequencing was performed on naive CD4+ T cells sorted from blood. Subset defined: CD45RA+ positively selected. This receptor was taken from a man aged 18 to 35 in good health. The chain employs TRBV5-4 and TRBJ2-1; weak D call: TRBD2 (6 bases). CDR3 nucleotide sequence: TGTGCCAGCAGCTCCCCGGGACTGAACTCCTACAATGAGCAGTTCTTC. It encodes CASSSPGLNSYNEQFF.